This entry is about one T cell receptor (beta chain). Its target is not known. The record originates from a study of CXCR3-negative and CXCR3-positive naive CD8 T cells. Study findings and constraints: Compared with CXCR3-negative naive cells, CXCR3-positive naive cells showed more hydrophobic TRB CDR3s.

The CD45RO-CCR7+CD27+CD95- phenotype denoted naive CD8+ T cells. 5' RACE with UMI labels generated the TRB cDNA libraries. One entry per CDR3 protein, without DNA, is what TCRdb gives after re-calling the 5' RACE reads. The table lists 150,000 to 170,000 distinct CDR3 sequences. The sequenced sample was naive CXCR3+ CD8+ T cells from blood. Subset: CD45RO-CCR7+CD27+CD95- naive CD8+ T cells expressing CXCR3 (TNR3+). The receptor was isolated from a human donor in good health. Some clones in this sample may be carry-over from other donors' samples.

The CDR3 is CASSHRDSPTLHF. This sequence joins TRBV7-9 and TRBJ1-6; the D call of TRBD1 rests on TCRdb alone, since no DNA is present to check it. The CDR3 has 13 residues. Germline CDR1 SEHNR, CDR2 FQNEAQ (reference sequence).